This T cell receptor (beta chain) derives from a study of identical twins. Study-level findings and limits: Recombination models fit unrelated individuals' TCR alpha sharing but underestimated twins'. Carriage of fewer insertions was seen in abundant cord blood beta clonotypes, whereas memory repertoires showed none. The study found weaker excess twin sharing in beta out-of-frame sequences.

This clonotype was observed a handful of times. What it binds is not known. A universal primer site was added by template switching, and unique molecular identifiers were carried by the cDNA. One entry per CDR3 protein results from TCRdb running MiXCR on the 5' RACE reads. Among 1.5 million or so distinct CDR3 sequences, roughly 35% were seen once, and the ten largest hold 0.25% to 0.3%. This TCR was sampled from a newborn girl in good health. The sequencing sample was made of cord blood.

CDR3 sequence reads: CASSSSGRDNEQYF. The CDR3 DNA reads as TGTGCCAGCAGCAGTAGCGGGAGGGACAATGAGCAGTACTTC. The chain employs TRBV12-3 or TRBV12-4 and TRBJ2-1; 11 positions agree with TRBD2. The closer fit of TRBJ2-7 to the DNA end suggests the J call may be wrong. CDR3 size: 14 residues.